The next 25 T cell receptor beta chains were all read from a single sample in a study of early T cells in non-severe SARS-CoV-2 infection. Via MiXCR, TCRdb re-called the 5' RACE reads, giving one row per CDR3 protein. The profile covers 30,000 to 35,000 distinct CDR3 sequences, with 4.1% appearing a single time and 5.5% to 6% taken by the ten largest. The sample comprised whole blood. The receptors derive from an adult who was a healthcare worker with PCR-confirmed SARS-CoV-2 infection or an uninfected control (not recorded which).

This clonotype was seen repeatedly, ten times or more. The chain couples TRBV20-1 to TRBJ2-1; TRBD2 aligns across 8 bases. Trimming removed 4 bases from V and 3 bases from J; junction bases left unmatched: 8. Germline V gene lookup returns CDR1 DFQATT and CDR2 SNEGSKA (reference sequence). CDR3 length equals 15 residues. CDR3 loop: CSATSLAEVYNEQFF. CDR3 nucleotides: TGCAGTGCTACCTCACTAGCGGAAGTCTACAATGAGCAGTTCTTC.

The rearrangement joins TRBV10-3 to TRBJ2-1, with 7 bases lining up with TRBD2. The germline gives CDR1 ENHRY, CDR2 SYGVKD. The CDR3 loop spans 14 amino acids. Trimming at V came to 6 bases and at J to 4 bases, leaving 6 bases not matched to a gene. The CDR3 coding sequence is TGTGCCATCAGCGCGGGAGTTTCGTACAATGAGCAGTTCTTC. Protein: CAISAGVSYNEQFF.

This clonotype came up many times. The CDR3 reads CASSLSGANYGYTF. In nucleotides, the CDR3 is TGTGCCAGTAGTCTCTCCGGGGCTAACTATGGCTACACCTTC. The gene calls are TRBV19 and TRBJ1-2; D is unresolved. This CDR3 is built from 14 residues. V was shortened by 5 bases and J by 0 bases, with 10 bases between the two germline ends. Germline-derived CDR1 and CDR2 are LNHDA and SQIVND (reference sequence).

The chain joins TRBV7-2 to TRBJ1-2; D perhaps matches TRBD1 (5 bases). In germline, CDR1 is SGHTA, CDR2 FQGNSA. V was pared by 7 bases and J by 4 bases, with 16 bases between. This CDR3 has 14 amino acids. The CDR3 is CASNPGGSIYGYTF. The CDR3 region has the DNA TGTGCCAGCAACCCCGGGGGGTCGATCTATGGCTACACCTTC.

In this sample, this clonotype turned up many times. The chain employs TRBV12-3 or TRBV12-4 and TRBJ2-3, with D perhaps given as TRBD1 or TRBD2 (6 bases each). The CDR3 is 13 amino acids. Trimming took 5 bases from V and 6 from J, leaving 12 bases between them. The CDR3 reads CASSPRGLDTQYF. The CDR3 DNA sequence: TGTGCCAGCAGTCCCCGGGGGCTGGATACGCAGTATTTT.

This clonotype turned up a few times. The chain links TRBV19 to TRBJ2-7, with D tentatively TRBD1 or TRBD2 (5 bases each). The CDR3 has 16 amino acids. The V gene's germline CDR1 is LNHDA and CDR2 SQIVND (reference sequence). The V gene lost 6 bases and the J gene lost 0 bases, with 18 bases spanning the gap. For the CDR3, the DNA is TGTGCCAGTAGCTCCCAGGGAGCGTCACTCTCCTACGAGCAGTACTTC. Translation gives CASSSQGASLSYEQYF.

This clonotype was counted many times. The genes are TRBV2 and TRBJ2-2; D is unresolved. CDR3 size: 12 residues. The V gene lost 4 bases and the J gene lost 1 base, with 1 base spanning the gap. Germline V gene data show CDR1 as SNHLY and CDR2 as FYNNEI. The CDR3 DNA reads as TGTGCCAGCAGTGGGAACACCGGGGAGCTGTTTTTT. Its protein product is CASSGNTGELFF.

At least ten counts were recorded for this clonotype. The junction and the germline gene differ at one end; a read error may be behind it. The chain is built from TRBV5-5 and TRBJ1-1, with 9 nucleotides matching TRBD1. Germline CDR1 and CDR2: SGHKS and YYEKEE (reference sequence). The CDR3 consists of 14 residues. This chain's CDR3 is CASSLKRQGGVALF. CDR3 DNA sequence: TGTGCCAGCAGCTTGAAGAGACAGGGGGGAGTTGCTCTCTTT.

This clonotype was detected ten times or more. This CDR3 reads CASSFGQGAVTGELFF. DNA for the CDR3: TGTGCCAGCAGTTTCGGACAGGGGGCGGTCACCGGGGAGCTGTTTTTT. The chain recombines TRBV12-3 or TRBV12-4 with TRBJ2-2; 11 bases map to TRBD1. This CDR3 has 16 amino acids. Germline trimming cut 3 bases from V and 4 bases from J; bases unmatched to any gene: 4.

This clonotype was counted ten times or more. The chain recombines TRBV7-8 with TRBJ2-4, with TRBD2 identical over 9 bases. Germline loops: CDR1 SGHVS, CDR2 FQNEAQ. This CDR3 contains 16 residues. The V gene end was trimmed by 4 bases and the J gene end by 8 bases; junction bases not matched to a gene: 12. The CDR3 nucleotides are TGTGCCAGCAGCTCACCTCTGCGGGAGGGCGGGGACATTCAGTACTTC. Encoded protein: CASSSPLREGGDIQYF.

This clonotype has just a few counts. CDR3 bases: TGTGCCAGCAGGAGCGGGAGGACACGCACAGATACGCAGTATTTT. Translating it yields CASRSGRTRTDTQYF. This rearrangement joins TRBV6-6 to TRBJ2-3; TRBD2 matches 9 bases. Trimming took 6 bases from V and 1 from J; bases not matched to a gene: 5. The germline CDR1 and CDR2 sequences are MNHNY and SVGAGI (reference sequence). The CDR3 consists of 15 residues.

This clonotype was counted at least ten times. This rearrangement joins TRBV11-1 to TRBJ2-1; D unclear. The germline V gene has CDR1 SGHAT and CDR2 FQDESV (reference sequence). This CDR3 region has 16 residues. With 1 base removed from V and 0 bases from J, the gap between germline ends came to 10 bases. For the CDR3, the DNA is TGTGCCAGCAGCTTAGAAAGGTCCCCCTCCTACAATGAGCAGTTCTTC. It is translated as CASSLERSPSYNEQFF.

This clonotype was detected ten times or more. V is TRBV12-3 or TRBV12-4 and J is TRBJ2-7; no reliable D call. With 5 bases removed from V and 0 bases from J, the gap between germline ends came to 8 bases. This CDR3 region has 13 residues. In DNA form, the CDR3 reads TGTGCCAGCAGTCCGGCCCACTCCTACGAGCAGTACTTC. This encodes CASSPAHSYEQYF.

This clonotype has a count of ten or more. This CDR3 reads CASRGTGLIEQYF. The CDR3 bases are TGCGCCAGCAGGGGGACAGGCTTGATCGAGCAGTACTTC. The J gene is TRBJ2-7, the V gene TRBV4-3; 8 nucleotides match TRBD1. Germline V gene lookup returns CDR1 LGHNA and CDR2 YSLEER. With 6 bases clipped from V and 6 bases from J, the junction kept 7 bases outside the gene matches. The CDR3 has 13 residues.

The table lists this clonotype with many counts. This chain connects TRBV19 to TRBJ1-5, with a possible D match to TRBD1 (5 bases). The germline V gene has CDR1 LNHDA and CDR2 SQIVND (reference sequence). The V gene lost 5 bases and the J gene lost 1 base, with 9 bases spanning the gap. This CDR3 is built from 14 residues. The CDR3 nucleotides read TGTGCCAGTAGTCCCGGACAAAGCAATCAGCCCCAGCATTTT. This encodes CASSPGQSNQPQHF.

The chain couples TRBV4-1 to TRBJ2-7, with 9 nucleotides matching TRBD1. Trimming at V came to 3 bases and at J to 7 bases, leaving 7 bases not matched to a gene. The CDR3 is 14 residues long. Germline V gives CDR1 MGHRA, CDR2 YSYEKL. The CDR3: CASSQDRGAREQYF. The DNA for the CDR3 is TGCGCCAGCAGCCAGGACAGGGGTGCGCGTGAGCAGTACTTC.

This clonotype has at least ten counts. This chain uses TRBV6-5 with TRBJ2-2, with TRBD2 identical over 13 bases. Germline V gives CDR1 MNHEY, CDR2 SVGAGI. J lost 4 bases, V lost 6 bases, and 8 bases had no gene match. CDR3 length: 17 residues. The CDR3 DNA sequence: TGTGCCAGCAGCCGTACTAGCGGGAGGGCCGGCACCGGGGAGCTGTTTTTT. Translating gives CASSRTSGRAGTGELFF.

This clonotype was seen many times. The V gene is TRBV18, the J gene TRBJ1-2; weak D call: TRBD1 (5 bases). V was cut by 6 bases and J by 2 bases, with 16 bases left in between. The CDR3 sequence is 15 residues long. CDR1 is KGHSH and CDR2 is LQKENI in the germline V gene. Here the CDR3 DNA reads TGTGCCAGCTCCCCCGGTGGGGCAGGGAACTATGGCTACACCTTC. Protein: CASSPGGAGNYGYTF.

This clonotype showed up many times. The V call is TRBV12-3 or TRBV12-4, the J call TRBJ1-3; D call uncertain. With 7 bases removed from V and 0 bases from J, the gap between germline ends came to 16 bases. This CDR3 region has 16 residues. The chain's CDR3 is CASILGAVFSGNTIYF. The CDR3 bases are TGTGCCAGCATCTTAGGAGCAGTGTTCTCTGGAAACACCATATATTTT.

This clonotype was seen many times. V gene TRBV9 combines with J gene TRBJ2-7, with TRBD1 matching over 7 bases. V lost 1 base to trimming and J lost 2 bases; unmatched junction nucleotides: 3. The CDR3 is made up of 14 amino acids. Per the germline V gene, CDR1 is SGDLS and CDR2 is YYNGEE. CDR3 nucleotides: TGTGCCAGCAGCGTAACGGGACAGACCTACGAGCAGTACTTC. Translating gives CASSVTGQTYEQYF.

This clonotype was observed at least ten times. The V and J genes are TRBV7-9 and TRBJ2-5; 10 bases align to TRBD2. The length of the CDR3 is 15 residues. The germline CDR1 and CDR2 sequences are SEHNR and FQNEAQ (reference sequence). With 3 bases clipped from V and 0 bases from J, the junction kept 1 base outside the gene matches. This chain's CDR3 is CASSFGLADQETQYF. CDR3 bases: TGTGCCAGCAGCTTCGGACTAGCGGACCAAGAGACCCAGTACTTC.

This clonotype occurred many times. This rearrangement joins TRBV10-3 to TRBJ2-7; perhaps TRBD1 as D (7 bases). V was shortened by 10 bases and J by 6 bases, with 22 bases between the two germline ends. The CDR3 length is 14 residues. CDR1 and CDR2 (germline): ENHRY, SYGVKD. CDR3: CATSGGTEVGEQYF. The CDR3 nucleotides read TGTGCCACCTCAGGGGGGACAGAAGTTGGCGAGCAGTACTTC.

The sample holds many counts of this clonotype. This chain uses TRBV7-3 with TRBJ2-7; D is undetermined. There are 14 residues in the CDR3. In germline, CDR1 is SGHTA, CDR2 FQGTGA. Trimming pared 5 bases from V and 0 bases from J, leaving 11 bases between. CDR3 DNA: TGTGCCAGCAGCCCGGACGGTAACTCCTACGAGCAGTACTTC. Translating gives CASSPDGNSYEQYF.

This clonotype was observed a few times. V is TRBV12-3 or TRBV12-4 and J is TRBJ2-7, with TRBD2 matching 8 bases. This CDR3 has 14 amino acids. With 6 bases clipped from V and 2 bases from J, the junction kept 6 bases outside the gene matches. The CDR3 protein is CASSHSGDTYEQYF. For the CDR3, the DNA is TGTGCCAGCAGCCATAGCGGGGATACCTACGAGCAGTACTTC.

The table lists this clonotype with many counts. CDR3 protein: CASSYNPGTRVSYEQYF. CDR3 DNA sequence: TGTGCCAGCAGCTACAATCCCGGGACGCGAGTGTCCTACGAGCAGTACTTC. The J gene is TRBJ2-7, the V gene TRBV11-2, with D perhaps TRBD1 or TRBD2 (5 bases each). Germline values: CDR1 SGHAT, CDR2 FQNNGV. The CDR3 is made up of 17 amino acids. Trimming left V 4 bases short and J 1 base short, with 20 bases between.